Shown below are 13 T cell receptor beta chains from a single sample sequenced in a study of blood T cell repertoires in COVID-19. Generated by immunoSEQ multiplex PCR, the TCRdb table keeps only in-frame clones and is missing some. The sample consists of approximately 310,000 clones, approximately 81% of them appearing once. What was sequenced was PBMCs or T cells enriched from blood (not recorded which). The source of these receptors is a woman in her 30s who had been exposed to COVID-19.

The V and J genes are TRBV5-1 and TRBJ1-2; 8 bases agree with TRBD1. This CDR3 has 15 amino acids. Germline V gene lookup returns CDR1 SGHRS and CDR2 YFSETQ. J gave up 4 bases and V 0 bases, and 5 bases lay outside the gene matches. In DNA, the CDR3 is TGCGCCAGCAGCTTGGGGGACAGGAGATTCTATGGCTACACCTTC. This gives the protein CASSLGDRRFYGYTF.

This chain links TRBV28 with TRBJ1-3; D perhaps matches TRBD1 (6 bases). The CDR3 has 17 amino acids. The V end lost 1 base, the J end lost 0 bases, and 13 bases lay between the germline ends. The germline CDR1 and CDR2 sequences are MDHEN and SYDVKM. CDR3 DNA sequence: TGTGCCAGCAGTTTATCTAAAACAGGGATCTCTGGAAACACCATATATTTT. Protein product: CASSLSKTGISGNTIYF.

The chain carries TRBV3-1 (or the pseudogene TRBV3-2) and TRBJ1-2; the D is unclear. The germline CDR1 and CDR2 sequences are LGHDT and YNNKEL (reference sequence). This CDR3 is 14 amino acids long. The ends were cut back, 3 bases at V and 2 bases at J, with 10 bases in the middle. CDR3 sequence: CASSHLAMNYGYTF. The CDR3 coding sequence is TGTGCCAGCAGCCATTTGGCAATGAACTATGGCTACACCTTC.

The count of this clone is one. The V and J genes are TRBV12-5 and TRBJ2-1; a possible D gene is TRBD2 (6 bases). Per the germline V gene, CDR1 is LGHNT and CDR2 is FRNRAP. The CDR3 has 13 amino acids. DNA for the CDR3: TGTGCCTCTTCGGAGGGCACCTACAATGAGCAGTTCTTC. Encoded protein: CASSEGTYNEQFF.

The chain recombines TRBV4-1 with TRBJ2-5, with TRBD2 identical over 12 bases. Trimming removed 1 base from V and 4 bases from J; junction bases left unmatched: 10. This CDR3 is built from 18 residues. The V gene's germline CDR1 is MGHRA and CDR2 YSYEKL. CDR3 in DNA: TGCGCCAGCAGCCAAGGGCGGGCTAGCGGGAGGGCAGGAGAGACCCAGTACTTC. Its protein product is CASSQGRASGRAGETQYF.

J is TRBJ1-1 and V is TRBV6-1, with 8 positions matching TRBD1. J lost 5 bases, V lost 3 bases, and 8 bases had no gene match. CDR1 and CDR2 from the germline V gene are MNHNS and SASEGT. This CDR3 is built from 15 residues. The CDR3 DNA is TGTGCCAGCAGTGATGGGACAGGAGGGGGAACTGAAGCTTTCTTT. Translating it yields CASSDGTGGGTEAFF.

CDR3 in DNA: TGCGCCAGCAGTGAGTTAGGGGGGGACAGGAGCTACGAGCAGTACTTC. Its translation: CASSELGGDRSYEQYF. The V and J genes are TRBV10-2 and TRBJ2-7; perhaps TRBD1 as D (8 bases). The germline V gene encodes CDR1 WSHSY and CDR2 SAAADI. The CDR3 has 16 amino acids. Trimming left V 1 base short and J 3 bases short, with 16 bases between.

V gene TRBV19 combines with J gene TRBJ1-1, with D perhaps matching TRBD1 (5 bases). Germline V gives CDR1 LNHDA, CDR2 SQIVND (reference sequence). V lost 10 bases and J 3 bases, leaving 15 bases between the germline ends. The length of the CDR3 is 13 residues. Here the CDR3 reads CATSGKRYTEAFF. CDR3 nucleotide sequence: TGTGCCACATCAGGGAAGAGGTACACTGAAGCTTTCTTT.

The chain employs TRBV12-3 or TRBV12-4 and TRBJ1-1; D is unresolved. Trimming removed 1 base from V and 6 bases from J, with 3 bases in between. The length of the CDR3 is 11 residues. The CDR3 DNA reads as TGTGCCAGCAGTTTAGGGCCTGAAGCTTTCTTT. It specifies CASSLGPEAFF.

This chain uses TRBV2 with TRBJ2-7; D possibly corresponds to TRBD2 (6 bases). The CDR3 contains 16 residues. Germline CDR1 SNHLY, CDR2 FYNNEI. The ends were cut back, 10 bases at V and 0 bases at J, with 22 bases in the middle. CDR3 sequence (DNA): TGTGCCACCAGCCTTTTTCCCGCGGGGCGCTCCTACGAGCAGTACTTC. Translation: CATSLFPAGRSYEQYF.

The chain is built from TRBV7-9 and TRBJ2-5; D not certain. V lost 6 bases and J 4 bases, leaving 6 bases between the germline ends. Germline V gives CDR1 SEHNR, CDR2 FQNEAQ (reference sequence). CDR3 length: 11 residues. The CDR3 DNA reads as TGTGCCAGCAGTCGAGGAGAGACCCAGTACTTC. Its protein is CASSRGETQYF.

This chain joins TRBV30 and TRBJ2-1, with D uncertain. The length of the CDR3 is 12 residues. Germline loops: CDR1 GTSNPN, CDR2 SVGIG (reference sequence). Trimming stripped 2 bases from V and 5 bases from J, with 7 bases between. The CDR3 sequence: CAWSQIDNEQFF. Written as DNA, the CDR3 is TGTGCCTGGAGTCAAATTGACAATGAGCAGTTCTTC.

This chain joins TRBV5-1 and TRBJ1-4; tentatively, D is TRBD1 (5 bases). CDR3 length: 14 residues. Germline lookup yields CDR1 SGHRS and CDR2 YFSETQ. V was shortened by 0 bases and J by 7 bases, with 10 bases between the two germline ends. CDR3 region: CASSLAGTGEKLFF. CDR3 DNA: TGCGCCAGCAGCTTGGCCGGTACAGGTGAAAAACTGTTTTTT.